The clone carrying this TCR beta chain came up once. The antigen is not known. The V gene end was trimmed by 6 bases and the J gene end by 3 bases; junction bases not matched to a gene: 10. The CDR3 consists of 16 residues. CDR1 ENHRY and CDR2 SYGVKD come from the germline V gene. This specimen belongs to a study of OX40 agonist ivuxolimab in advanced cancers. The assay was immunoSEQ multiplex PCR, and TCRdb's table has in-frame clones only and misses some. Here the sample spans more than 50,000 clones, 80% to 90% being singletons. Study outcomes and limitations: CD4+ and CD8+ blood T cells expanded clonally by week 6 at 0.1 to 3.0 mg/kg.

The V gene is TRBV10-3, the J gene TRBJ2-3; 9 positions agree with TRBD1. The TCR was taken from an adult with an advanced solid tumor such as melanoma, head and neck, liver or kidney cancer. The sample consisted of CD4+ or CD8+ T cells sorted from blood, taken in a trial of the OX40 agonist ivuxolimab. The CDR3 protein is CAIRDRGQLATDTQYF. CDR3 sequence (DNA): TGTGCCATCAGGGACAGGGGACAACTAGCAACAGATACGCAGTATTTT.